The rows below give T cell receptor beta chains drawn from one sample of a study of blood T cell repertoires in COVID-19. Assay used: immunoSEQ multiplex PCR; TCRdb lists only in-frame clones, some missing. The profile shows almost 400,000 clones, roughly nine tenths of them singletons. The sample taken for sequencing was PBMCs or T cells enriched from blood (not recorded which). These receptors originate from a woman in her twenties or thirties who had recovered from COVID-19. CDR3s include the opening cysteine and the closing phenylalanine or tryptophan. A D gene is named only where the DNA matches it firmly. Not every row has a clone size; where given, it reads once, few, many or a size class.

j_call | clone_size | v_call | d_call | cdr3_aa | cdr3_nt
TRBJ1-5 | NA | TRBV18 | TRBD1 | CASSPGQGHSQPQHF | TGTGCCAGCAGCCCAGGACAGGGGCACAGTCAGCCCCAGCATTTT
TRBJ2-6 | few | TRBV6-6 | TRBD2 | CASSPLAGPFSGANVLTF | TGTGCCAGCAGTCCCCTAGCGGGCCCTTTCTCTGGGGCCAACGTCCTGACTTTC
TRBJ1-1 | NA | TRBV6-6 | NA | CASSYGGAGTEAFF | TGTGCCAGCAGTTACGGGGGGGCTGGGACTGAAGCTTTCTTT
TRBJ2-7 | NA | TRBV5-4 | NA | CASSQAGIEQYF | TGTGCCAGCAGCCAGGCGGGTATCGAGCAGTACTTC
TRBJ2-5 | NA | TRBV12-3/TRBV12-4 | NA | CASSWNRKETQYF | TGTGCCAGCAGTTGGAACAGGAAAGAGACCCAGTACTTC
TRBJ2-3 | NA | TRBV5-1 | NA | CASSLRALADTQYF | TGCGCCAGCAGCTTGAGGGCACTAGCAGATACGCAGTATTTT
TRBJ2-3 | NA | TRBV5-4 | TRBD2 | CASSSRLAGSTDTQYF | TGTGCCAGCAGTTCCAGACTAGCGGGGAGCACAGATACGCAGTATTTT
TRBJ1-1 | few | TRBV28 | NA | CASSLWARRNTEAFF | TGTGCCAGCAGTCTCTGGGCCCGCCGGAACACTGAAGCTTTCTTT
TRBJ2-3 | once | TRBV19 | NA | CASSRSKRGDTQYF | TGTGCCAGTAGCAGATCAAAACGGGGAGATACGCAGTATTTT
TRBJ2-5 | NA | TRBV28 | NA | CASSFQGKETQYF | TGTGCCAGCAGTTTCCAGGGAAAAGAGACCCAGTACTTC
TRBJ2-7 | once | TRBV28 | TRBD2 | CASSTRTSGSYEQYF | TGTGCCAGCAGTACCCGGACTAGCGGATCCTACGAGCAGTACTTC
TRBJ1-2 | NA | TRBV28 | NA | CASIGAPGLRIGYTF | TGTGCCAGCATTGGGGCTCCGGGACTCCGAATAGGCTACACCTTC
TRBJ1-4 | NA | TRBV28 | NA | CASSSTGRRNEKLFF | TGTGCCAGCAGTTCTACAGGGCGTAGAAATGAAAAACTGTTTTTT
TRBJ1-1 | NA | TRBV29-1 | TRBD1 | CSGMSGGTEAFF | TGCAGCGGGATGTCAGGGGGCACTGAAGCTTTCTTT
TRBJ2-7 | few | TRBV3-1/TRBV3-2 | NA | CASSPTDRLYEQYF | TGTGCCAGCAGCCCGACTGATAGGCTCTACGAGCAGTACTTC
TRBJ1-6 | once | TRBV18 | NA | CASSPKDSGSSSPLHF | TGTGCCAGCTCACCAAAGGACTCCGGGAGTAGTTCACCCCTCCACTTT
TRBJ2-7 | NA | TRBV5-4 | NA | CASSLSGRAEQYF | TGTGCCAGCAGCTTGTCTGGCAGGGCCGAGCAGTACTTC
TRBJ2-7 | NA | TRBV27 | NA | CASSKGFSLYEQYF | TGTGCCAGCAGTAAGGGGTTCAGCCTCTACGAGCAGTACTTC
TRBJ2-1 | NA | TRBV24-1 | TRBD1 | CATSDDRGLYNEQFF | TGTGCCACCAGTGACGACAGGGGCCTCTACAATGAGCAGTTCTTC
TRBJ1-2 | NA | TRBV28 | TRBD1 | CASRSTGTYGYTF | TGTGCCAGCAGGTCGACAGGGACCTATGGCTACACCTTC
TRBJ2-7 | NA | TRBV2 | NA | CASIEGAFEQYF | TGTGCCAGCATAGAGGGAGCTTTCGAGCAGTACTTC
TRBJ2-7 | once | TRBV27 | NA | CASSLAGGSDEQYF | TGTGCCAGCAGTTTGGCAGGAGGCAGCGACGAGCAGTACTTC
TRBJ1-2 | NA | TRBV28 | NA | CASSSYSTGQLTMGYTF | TGTGCCAGCAGTTCCTACTCGACAGGACAGCTAACTATGGGCTACACCTTC
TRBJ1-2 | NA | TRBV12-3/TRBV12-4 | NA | CASSSSGRLGYTF | TGTGCCAGCAGTTCTTCCGGGAGGTTAGGCTACACCTTC
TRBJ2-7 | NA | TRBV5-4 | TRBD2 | CASSPTRLAGGGHEQYF | TGTGCCAGCAGCCCAACAAGACTAGCGGGTGGGGGGCACGAGCAGTACTTC
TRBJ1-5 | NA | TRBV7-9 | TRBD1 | CASSYPGGQPQHF | TGTGCCAGCAGCTACCCAGGGGGTCAGCCCCAGCATTTT
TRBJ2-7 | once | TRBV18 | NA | CASSPDHLGEQYF | TGTGCCAGCTCACCAGACCACCTAGGCGAGCAGTACTTC
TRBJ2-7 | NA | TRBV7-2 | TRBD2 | CASSLVGTRSYEQYF | TGTGCCAGCAGCTTAGTAGGGACTAGAAGCTACGAGCAGTACTTC
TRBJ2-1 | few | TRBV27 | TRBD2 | CASFLAGGRNEQFF | TGTGCCAGCTTCCTAGCGGGAGGACGCAATGAGCAGTTCTTC
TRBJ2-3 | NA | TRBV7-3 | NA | CASGDGTDTQYF | TGTGCCAGCGGAGACGGGACAGATACGCAGTATTTT